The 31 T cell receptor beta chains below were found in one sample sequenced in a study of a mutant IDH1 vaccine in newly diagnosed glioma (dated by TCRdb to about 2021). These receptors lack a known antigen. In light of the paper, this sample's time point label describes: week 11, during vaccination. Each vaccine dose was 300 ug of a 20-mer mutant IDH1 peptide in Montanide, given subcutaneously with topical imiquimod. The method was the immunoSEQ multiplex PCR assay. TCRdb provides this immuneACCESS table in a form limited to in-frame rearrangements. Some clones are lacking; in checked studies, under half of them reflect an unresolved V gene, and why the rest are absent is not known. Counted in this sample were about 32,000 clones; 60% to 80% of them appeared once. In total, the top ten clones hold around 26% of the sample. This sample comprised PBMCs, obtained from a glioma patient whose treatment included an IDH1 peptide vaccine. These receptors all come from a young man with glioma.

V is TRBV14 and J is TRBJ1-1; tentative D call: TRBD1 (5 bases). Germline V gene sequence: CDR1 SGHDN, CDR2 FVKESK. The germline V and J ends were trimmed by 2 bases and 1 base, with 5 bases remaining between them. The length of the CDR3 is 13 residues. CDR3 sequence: CASSQQGNTEAFF. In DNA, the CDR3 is TGTGCCAGCAGCCAACAGGGGAACACTGAAGCTTTCTTT.

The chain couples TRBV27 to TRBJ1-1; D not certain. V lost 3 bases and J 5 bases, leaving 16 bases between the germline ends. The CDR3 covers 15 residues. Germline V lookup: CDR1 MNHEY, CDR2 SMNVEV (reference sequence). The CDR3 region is CASSFNREAGTEAFF. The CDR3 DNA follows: TGTGCCAGCAGTTTTAATAGGGAGGCTGGGACTGAAGCTTTCTTT.

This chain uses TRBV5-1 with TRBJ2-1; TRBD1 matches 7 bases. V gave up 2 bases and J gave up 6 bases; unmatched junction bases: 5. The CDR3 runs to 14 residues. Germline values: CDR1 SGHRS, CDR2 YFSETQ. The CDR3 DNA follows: TGCGCCAGCAGCTTTAATACAGGGGTCAATGAGCAGTTCTTC. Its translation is CASSFNTGVNEQFF. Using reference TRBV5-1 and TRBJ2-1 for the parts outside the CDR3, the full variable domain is KAGVTQTPRYLIKTRGQQVTLSCSPISGHRSVSWYQQTPGQGLQFLFEYFSETQRNKGNFPGRFSGRQFSNSRSEMNVSTLELGDSALYLCASSFNTGVNEQFFGPGTRLTVL.

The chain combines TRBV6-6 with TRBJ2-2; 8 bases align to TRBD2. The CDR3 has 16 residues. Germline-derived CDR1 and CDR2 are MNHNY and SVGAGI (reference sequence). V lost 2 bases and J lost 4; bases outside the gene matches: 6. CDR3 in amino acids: CASSYLSGGPTGELFF. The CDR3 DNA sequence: TGTGCCAGCAGTTACCTAAGCGGGGGTCCCACCGGGGAGCTGTTTTTT.

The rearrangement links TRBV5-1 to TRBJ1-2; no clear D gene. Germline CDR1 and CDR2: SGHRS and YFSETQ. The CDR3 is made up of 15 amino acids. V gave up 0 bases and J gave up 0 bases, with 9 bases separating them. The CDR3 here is CASSLEGGPNYGYTF. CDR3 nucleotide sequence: TGCGCCAGCAGCTTGGAGGGAGGGCCTAACTATGGCTACACCTTC.

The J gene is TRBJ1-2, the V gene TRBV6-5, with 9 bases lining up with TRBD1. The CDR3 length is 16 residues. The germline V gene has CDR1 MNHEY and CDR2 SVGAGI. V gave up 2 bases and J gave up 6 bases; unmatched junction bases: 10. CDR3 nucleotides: TGTGCCAGCAGTTACCGGGGACAGGGAACTTTCGATGGCTACACCTTC. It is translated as CASSYRGQGTFDGYTF.

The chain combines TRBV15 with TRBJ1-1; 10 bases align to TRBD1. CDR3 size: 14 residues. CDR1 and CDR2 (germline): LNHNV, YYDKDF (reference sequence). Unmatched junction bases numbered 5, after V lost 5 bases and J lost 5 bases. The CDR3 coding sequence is TGTGCCACCAGCTTCGACAGGGGGCTTACTGAAGCTTTCTTT. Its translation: CATSFDRGLTEAFF. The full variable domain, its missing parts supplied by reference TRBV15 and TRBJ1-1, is DAMVIQNPRYQVTQFGKPVTLSCSQTLNHNVMYWYQQKSSQAPKLLFHYYDKDFNNEADTPDNFQSRRPNTSFCFLDIRSPGLGDTAMYLCATSFDRGLTEAFFGQGTRLTVV.

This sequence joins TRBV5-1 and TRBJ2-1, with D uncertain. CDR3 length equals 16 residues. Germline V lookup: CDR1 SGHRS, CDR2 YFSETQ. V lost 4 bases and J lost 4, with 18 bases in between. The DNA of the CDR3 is TGCGCCAGCAGCCGCCTGGCCCAGGAGCTATACAATGAGCAGTTCTTC. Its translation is CASSRLAQELYNEQFF.

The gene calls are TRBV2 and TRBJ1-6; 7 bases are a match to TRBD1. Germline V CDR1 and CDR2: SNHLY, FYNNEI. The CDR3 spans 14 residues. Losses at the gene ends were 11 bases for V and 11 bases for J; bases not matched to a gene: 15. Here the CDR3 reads CAGRDSTLPAPLHF. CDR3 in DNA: TGTGCCGGAAGGGACAGTACCCTCCCGGCACCCCTCCACTTT.

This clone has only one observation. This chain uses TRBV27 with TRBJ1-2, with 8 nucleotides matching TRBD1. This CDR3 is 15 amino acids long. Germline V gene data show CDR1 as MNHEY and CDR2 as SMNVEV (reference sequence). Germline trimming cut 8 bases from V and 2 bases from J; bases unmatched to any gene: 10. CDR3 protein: CASAKPGQANYGYTF. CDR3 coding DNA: TGTGCCAGCGCAAAACCGGGACAGGCAAACTATGGCTACACCTTC.

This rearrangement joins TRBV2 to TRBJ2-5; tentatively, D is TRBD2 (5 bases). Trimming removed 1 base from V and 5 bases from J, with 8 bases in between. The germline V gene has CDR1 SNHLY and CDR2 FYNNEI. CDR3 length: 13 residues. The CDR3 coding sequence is TGTGCCAGCAGTGAAGAGGAGCGGGAGACCCAGTACTTC. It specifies CASSEEERETQYF.

DNA of the CDR3: TGTGCCAGCAGCTTGGGTGGGGATACGCAGTATTTT. It is translated as CASSLGGDTQYF. The gene calls are TRBV5-4 and TRBJ2-3; D not certain. Per germline, CDR1 SGHNT and CDR2 YYREEE (reference sequence). With 0 bases removed from V and 6 bases from J, the gap between germline ends came to 5 bases. The CDR3 runs to 12 residues.

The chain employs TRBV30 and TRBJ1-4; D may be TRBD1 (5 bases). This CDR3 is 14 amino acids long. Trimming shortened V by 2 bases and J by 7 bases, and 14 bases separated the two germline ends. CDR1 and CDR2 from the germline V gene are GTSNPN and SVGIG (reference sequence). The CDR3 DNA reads TGTGCCTGGAGTCCCGACAGTAGGAGTGAAAAACTGTTTTTT. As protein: CAWSPDSRSEKLFF.

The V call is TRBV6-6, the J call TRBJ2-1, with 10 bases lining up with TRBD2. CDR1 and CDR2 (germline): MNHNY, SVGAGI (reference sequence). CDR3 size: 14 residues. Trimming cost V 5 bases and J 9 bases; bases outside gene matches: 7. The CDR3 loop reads CASSPGTSVSEQFF. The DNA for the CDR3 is TGTGCCAGCAGTCCCGGGACTAGCGTTAGTGAGCAGTTCTTC.

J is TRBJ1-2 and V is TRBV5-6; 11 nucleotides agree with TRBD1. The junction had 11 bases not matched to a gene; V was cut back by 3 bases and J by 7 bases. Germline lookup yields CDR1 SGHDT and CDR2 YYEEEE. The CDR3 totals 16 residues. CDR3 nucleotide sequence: TGTGCCAGCAGCTACCGGGACAGGGGGAATGTACGTGGCTACACCTTC. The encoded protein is CASSYRDRGNVRGYTF.

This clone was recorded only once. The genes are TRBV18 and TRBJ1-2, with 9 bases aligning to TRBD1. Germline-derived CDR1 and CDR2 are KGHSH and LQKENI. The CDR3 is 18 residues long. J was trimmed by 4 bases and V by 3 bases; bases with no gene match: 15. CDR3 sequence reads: CASSPPPRTGVSLYGYTF. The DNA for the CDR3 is TGTGCCAGCTCACCTCCACCGAGGACAGGGGTCTCGCTCTATGGCTACACCTTC.

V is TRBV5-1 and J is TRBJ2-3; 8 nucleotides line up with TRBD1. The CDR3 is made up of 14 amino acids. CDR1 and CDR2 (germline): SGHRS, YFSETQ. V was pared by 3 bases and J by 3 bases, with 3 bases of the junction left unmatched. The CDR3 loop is CASSWTGLTDTQYF. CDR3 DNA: TGCGCCAGCAGCTGGACAGGGTTGACAGATACGCAGTATTTT. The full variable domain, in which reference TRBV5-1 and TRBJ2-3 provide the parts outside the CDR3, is KAGVTQTPRYLIKTRGQQVTLSCSPISGHRSVSWYQQTPGQGLQFLFEYFSETQRNKGNFPGRFSGRQFSNSRSEMNVSTLELGDSALYLCASSWTGLTDTQYFGPGTRLTVL.

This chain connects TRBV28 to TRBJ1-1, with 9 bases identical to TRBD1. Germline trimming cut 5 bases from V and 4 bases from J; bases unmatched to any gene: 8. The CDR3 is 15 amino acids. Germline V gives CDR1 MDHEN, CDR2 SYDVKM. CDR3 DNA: TGTGCCAGCAGTGACGGGGACAGGGAGGGCACTGAAGCTTTCTTT. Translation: CASSDGDREGTEAFF.

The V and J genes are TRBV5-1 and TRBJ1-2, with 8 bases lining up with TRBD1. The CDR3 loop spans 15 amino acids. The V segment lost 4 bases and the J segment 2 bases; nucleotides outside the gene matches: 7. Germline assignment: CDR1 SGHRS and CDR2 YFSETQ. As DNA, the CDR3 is TGCGCCAGCAGCGCCTCGACAGGGGTAAACTATGGCTACACCTTC. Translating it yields CASSASTGVNYGYTF. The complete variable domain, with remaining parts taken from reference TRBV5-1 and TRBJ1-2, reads KAGVTQTPRYLIKTRGQQVTLSCSPISGHRSVSWYQQTPGQGLQFLFEYFSETQRNKGNFPGRFSGRQFSNSRSEMNVSTLELGDSALYLCASSASTGVNYGYTFGSGTRLTVV.

The CDR3 DNA reads as TGTGCCAGCAGTGAATGGGGAAATAGCAATCAGCCCCAGCATTTT. Translated, it gives CASSEWGNSNQPQHF. This sequence joins TRBV6-1 and TRBJ1-5; D is unclear. The V end was cut by 2 bases, the J end by 0 bases, with 8 bases between. The CDR3 contains 15 residues. CDR1 is MNHNS, CDR2 SASEGT, per germline.

In DNA, the CDR3 is TGTGCCTGGAGCGGGGCCGGTAGCAGGGGGCGAGGTGGCTACACCTTC. Its translation is CAWSGAGSRGRGGYTF. V and J are TRBV30 and TRBJ1-2; TRBD1 matches 8 bases. This CDR3 has 16 amino acids. CDR1 GTSNPN and CDR2 SVGIG come from the germline V gene (reference sequence). The trim removed 3 bases at V and 7 bases at J, leaving 16 bases unmatched.

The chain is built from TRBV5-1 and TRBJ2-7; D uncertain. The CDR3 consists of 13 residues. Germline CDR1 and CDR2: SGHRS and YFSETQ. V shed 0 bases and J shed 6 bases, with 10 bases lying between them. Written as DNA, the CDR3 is TGCGCCAGCAGCTTGGACTCGGGCCGCGAGCAGTACTTC. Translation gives CASSLDSGREQYF.

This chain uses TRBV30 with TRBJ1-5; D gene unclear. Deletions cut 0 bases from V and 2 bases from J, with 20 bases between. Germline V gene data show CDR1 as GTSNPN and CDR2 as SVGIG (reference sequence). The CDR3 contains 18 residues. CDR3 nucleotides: TGTGCCTGGAGTGTCCCAATCGGTCCGGGAGTAGGCAATCAGCCCCAGCATTTT. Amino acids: CAWSVPIGPGVGNQPQHF.

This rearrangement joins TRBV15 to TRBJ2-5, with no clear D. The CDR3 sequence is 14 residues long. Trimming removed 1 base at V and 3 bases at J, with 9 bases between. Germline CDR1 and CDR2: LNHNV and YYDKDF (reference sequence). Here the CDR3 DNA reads TGTGCCACCAGCAGAGTGCCCTACAAAGAGACCCAGTACTTC. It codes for CATSRVPYKETQYF. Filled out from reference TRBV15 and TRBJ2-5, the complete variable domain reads DAMVIQNPRYQVTQFGKPVTLSCSQTLNHNVMYWYQQKSSQAPKLLFHYYDKDFNNEADTPDNFQSRRPNTSFCFLDIRSPGLGDTAMYLCATSRVPYKETQYFGPGTRLLVL.

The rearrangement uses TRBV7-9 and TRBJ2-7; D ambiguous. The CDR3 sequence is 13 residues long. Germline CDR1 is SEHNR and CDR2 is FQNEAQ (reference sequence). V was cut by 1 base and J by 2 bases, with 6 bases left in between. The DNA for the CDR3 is TGTGCCAGCAGCTTAGGCAGAACCTACGAGCAGTACTTC. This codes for CASSLGRTYEQYF.

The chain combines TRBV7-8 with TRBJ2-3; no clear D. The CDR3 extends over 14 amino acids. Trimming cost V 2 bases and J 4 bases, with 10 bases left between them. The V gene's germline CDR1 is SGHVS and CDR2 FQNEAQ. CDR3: CASSLSEVSDTQYF. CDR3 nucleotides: TGTGCCAGCAGCTTAAGTGAGGTCTCAGATACGCAGTATTTT.

CDR3 protein: CASSRGQGEEQPQHF. The CDR3 nucleotides are TGCGCCAGCAGCCGGGGACAGGGAGAAGAGCAGCCCCAGCATTTT. V gene TRBV4-1 combines with J gene TRBJ1-5; TRBD1 agrees at 9 bases. Germline CDR1 MGHRA, CDR2 YSYEKL. The CDR3 is 15 amino acids. With 4 bases clipped from V and 7 bases from J, the junction kept 8 bases outside the gene matches.

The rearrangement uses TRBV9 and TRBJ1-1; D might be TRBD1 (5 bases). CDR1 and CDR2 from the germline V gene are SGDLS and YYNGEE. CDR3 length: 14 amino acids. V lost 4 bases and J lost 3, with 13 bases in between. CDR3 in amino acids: CASSLRQRDTEAFF. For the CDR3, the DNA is TGTGCCAGCAGCTTACGACAGAGGGACACTGAAGCTTTCTTT. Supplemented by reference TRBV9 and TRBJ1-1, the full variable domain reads DSGVTQTPKHLITATGQRVTLRCSPRSGDLSVYWYQQSLDQGLQFLIQYYNGEERAKGNILERFSAQQFPDLHSELNLSSLELGDSALYFCASSLRQRDTEAFFGQGTRLTVV.

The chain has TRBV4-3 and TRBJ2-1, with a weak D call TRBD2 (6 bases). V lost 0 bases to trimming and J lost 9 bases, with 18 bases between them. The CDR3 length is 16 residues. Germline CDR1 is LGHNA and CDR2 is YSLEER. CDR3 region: CASSQDRFGGGGEQFF. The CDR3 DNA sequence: TGCGCCAGCAGCCAAGATCGTTTCGGGGGTGGCGGTGAGCAGTTCTTC.

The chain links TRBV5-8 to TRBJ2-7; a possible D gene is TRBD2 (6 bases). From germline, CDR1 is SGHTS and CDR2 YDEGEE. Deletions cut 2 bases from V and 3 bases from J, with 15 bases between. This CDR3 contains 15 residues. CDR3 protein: CASSLTLATYYEQYF. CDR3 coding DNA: TGTGCCAGCAGCTTAACTCTAGCGACTTACTACGAGCAGTACTTC.

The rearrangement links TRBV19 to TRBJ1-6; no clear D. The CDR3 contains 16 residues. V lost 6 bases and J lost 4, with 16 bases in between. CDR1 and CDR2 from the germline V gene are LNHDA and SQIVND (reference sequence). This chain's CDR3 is CASSPSSLTYNSPLHF. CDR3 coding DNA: TGTGCCAGTAGCCCTTCGAGCCTGACTTATAATTCACCCCTCCACTTT.